These T cell receptor beta chains were read from a single sample in a study of T cells in localized non-small cell lung cancer. Produced via immunoSEQ multiplex PCR; TCRdb's table is partial and in-frame only. The table shows around 19,000 clones, with approximately 91% occurring only once. The sample in question was peripheral blood, obtained before any cancer treatment. The receptors originated from a woman between 40 and 69 years old with stage I lung adenocarcinoma. The CDR3 runs from the conserved cysteine through the conserved F or W. A D gene is named only where the DNA matches it firmly. The listing skips clone size in some rows; elsewhere it reads once, few, many or a size class.

.	TRBV11-3	.	TRBJ2-1	TGTGCCAGCAGCTCACCCGGGACTAAAGGGGGCAATGAGCAGTTCTTC	CASSSPGTKGGNEQFF
.	TRBV19	.	TRBJ1-5	TGTGCCAGTAGTATAGAAGGGGGAGGCAATCAGCCCCAGCATTTT	CASSIEGGGNQPQHF
.	TRBV27	.	TRBJ1-2	TGTGCCAGCAGTTTAGCCCCTTCTAACTATGGCTACACCTTC	CASSLAPSNYGYTF
.	TRBV10-3	.	TRBJ1-1	TGTGCCATCAGACTGGGAGGGGGCACTGAAGCTTTCTTT	CAIRLGGGTEAFF
.	TRBV30	TRBD1	TRBJ1-6	TGTGCCTGGACAACCCCCGACAGGGGTTATAATTCACCCCTCCACTTT	CAWTTPDRGYNSPLHF
.	TRBV4-1	.	TRBJ2-1	TGCGCCAGCAGCCAAGTCCACGGCTCCTACAATGAGCAGTTCTTC	CASSQVHGSYNEQFF
.	TRBV2	.	TRBJ1-5	TGTGCCAGCAGGCTGGGGGATTATCAGCCCCAGCATTTT	CASRLGDYQPQHF
.	TRBV9	TRBD2	TRBJ2-1	TGTGCCAGCAGCGTAGGTCCTAGCGGGGTGAGCTCCTACAATGAGCAGTTCTTC	CASSVGPSGVSSYNEQFF
.	TRBV5-1	TRBD2	TRBJ2-5	TGCGCCAGCAGCGACGGACTAGCGGGAGGGCCCGGGGAGACCCAGTACTTC	CASSDGLAGGPGETQYF
.	TRBV7-3	.	TRBJ1-1	TGTGCCAGCAGCAGAAGCGAGAACACTGAAGCTTTCTTT	CASSRSENTEAFF
.	TRBV7-2	.	TRBJ1-1	TGTGCCAGCAGCTTTGGACAGCTGAACACTGAAGCTTTCTTT	CASSFGQLNTEAFF
.	TRBV19	.	TRBJ2-7	TGTGCCAGTAGTATAGGCCCTGTGGGCAGACCCTACGGGCAGTACTTC	CASSIGPVGRPYGQYF
.	TRBV28	TRBD1	TRBJ1-2	TGTGCCAGCAGTTTCCAGGGGGCTTCCTATGGCTACACCTTC	CASSFQGASYGYTF
.	TRBV11-2	TRBD2	TRBJ2-7	TGTGCCAGCAGCTTAGGTCTTAGCGGGAGGGCAGGCGAGCAGTACTTC	CASSLGLSGRAGEQYF
.	TRBV30	TRBD1	TRBJ1-4	TGTGCCTGTGGGCCGAGTACAGGGGGCAAGGCGGAAAAACTGTTTTTT	CACGPSTGGKAEKLFF
.	TRBV6-1	TRBD1	TRBJ2-2	TGTGCCAGCAGTGAATATTTCCGGACAGGGTGGGAGCTGTTTTTT	CASSEYFRTGWELFF
.	TRBV9	TRBD2	TRBJ2-2	TGTGCCAGCAGCGACTTGGCGGGGGGCCCCGGGGAGCTGTTTTTT	CASSDLAGGPGELFF
.	TRBV20-1	.	TRBJ2-1	TGCAGTGCTAGAGACGGCAGCAAGCAGTTCTTC	CSARDGSKQFF
.	TRBV2	.	TRBJ1-4	TGTGCCAGCAATCGGCAAACTAATGAAAAACTGTTTTTT	CASNRQTNEKLFF
.	TRBV27	TRBD1	TRBJ1-3	TGTGCCAGCAGTTTGGGACAGGGAAACACCATATATTTT	CASSLGQGNTIYF
few	TRBV29-1	.	TRBJ2-5	TGCAGCGTTGAAGAGGGGAGAGAGACCCAGTACTTC	CSVEEGRETQYF
.	TRBV5-4	.	TRBJ2-2	TGTGCCAGCAGCTTAGGGGGGGCAGGCACCGGGGAGCTGTTTTTT	CASSLGGAGTGELFF
.	TRBV2	TRBD2	TRBJ2-5	TGTGCCAGCAGGGGAGGGGTGGGGAAGGAGACCCAGTACTTC	CASRGGVGKETQYF
.	TRBV28	.	TRBJ2-1	TGTGCCCTGAGCTCCTACAATGAGCAGTTCTTC	CALSSYNEQFF
.	TRBV13	TRBD2	TRBJ2-3	TGTGCCAGCAGCGCCCGAGGACTAGCGGGGACTAGCACAGATACGCAGTATTTT	CASSARGLAGTSTDTQYF
.	TRBV6-1	.	TRBJ2-7	TGTGCCAGCAGTGAAATGGAAGTGAGCTCCTACGAGCAGTACTTC	CASSEMEVSSYEQYF
.	TRBV10-3	.	TRBJ1-4	TGTGCCACCCGGACCATGGCAAATGAAAAACTGTTTTTT	CATRTMANEKLFF
.	TRBV7-9	.	TRBJ2-5	TGTGCCAGCAGCGTGAAACCAACATCAGGGGACCAAGAGACCCAGTACTTC	CASSVKPTSGDQETQYF
.	TRBV18	TRBD2	TRBJ2-2	TGTGCCAGCTCAGGACTAGCGCGTTCCACCGGGGAGCTGTTTTTT	CASSGLARSTGELFF
.	TRBV11-3	TRBD2	TRBJ2-5	TGTGCCAGCAGCTTCGGGGGGGCCCGCCAAGAGACCCAGTACTTC	CASSFGGARQETQYF
.	TRBV19	.	TRBJ2-2	TGTGCCAGTAGGGTCACCGGGGAGCTGTTTTTT	CASRVTGELFF
.	TRBV28	.	TRBJ2-5	TGTGCCAGCAGCTCTGACTTCAATCGGCAGGGGGGATGGGGGACCCAGTACTTC	CASSSDFNRQGGWGTQYF